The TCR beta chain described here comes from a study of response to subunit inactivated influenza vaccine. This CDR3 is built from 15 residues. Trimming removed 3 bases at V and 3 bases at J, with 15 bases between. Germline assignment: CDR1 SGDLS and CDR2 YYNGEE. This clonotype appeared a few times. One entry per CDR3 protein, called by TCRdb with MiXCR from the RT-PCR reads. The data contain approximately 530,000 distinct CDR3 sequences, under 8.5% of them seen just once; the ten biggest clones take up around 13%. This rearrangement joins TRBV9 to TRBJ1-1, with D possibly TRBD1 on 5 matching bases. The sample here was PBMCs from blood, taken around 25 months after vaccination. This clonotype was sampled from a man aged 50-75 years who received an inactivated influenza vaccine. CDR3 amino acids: CASSAAPGRDTEAFF. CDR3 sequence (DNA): TGTGCCAGCAGCGCGGCCCCGGGACGAGACACTGAAGCTTTCTTT.